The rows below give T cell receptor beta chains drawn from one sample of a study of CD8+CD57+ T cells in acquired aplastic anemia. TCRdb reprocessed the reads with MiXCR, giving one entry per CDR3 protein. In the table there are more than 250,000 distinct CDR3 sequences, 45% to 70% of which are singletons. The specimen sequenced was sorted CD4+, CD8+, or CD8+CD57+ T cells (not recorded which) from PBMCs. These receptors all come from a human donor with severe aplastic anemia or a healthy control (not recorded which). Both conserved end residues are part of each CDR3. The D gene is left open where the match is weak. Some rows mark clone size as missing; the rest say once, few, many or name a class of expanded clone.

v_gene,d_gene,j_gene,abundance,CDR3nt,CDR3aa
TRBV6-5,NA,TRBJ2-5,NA,TGTGCCAGCAGTGAAGGGGCGGGTCGTGGGGAGACCCAGTACTTC,CASSEGAGRGETQYF
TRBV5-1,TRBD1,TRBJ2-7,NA,TGCGCCAGCAGCTTCTCGGGACAGGGATCCGAGCAGTACTTC,CASSFSGQGSEQYF
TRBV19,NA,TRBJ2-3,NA,TGTGCCAGTAGTATGCGTAGCGTGGATACGCAGTATTTT,CASSMRSVDTQYF
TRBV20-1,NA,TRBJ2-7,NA,TGCAGTGCTAGAAAAGGGACCGGGTGGGCTCAGTACTTC,CSARKGTGWAQYF
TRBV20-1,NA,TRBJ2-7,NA,TGCAGTGCTAGAGAACACAGCTCCTACGAGCAGTACTTC,CSAREHSSYEQYF
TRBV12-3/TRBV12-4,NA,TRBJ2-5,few,TGTGCCAGCAGCCCCCATTCGGGGGAAGAGACCCAGTACTTC,CASSPHSGEETQYF
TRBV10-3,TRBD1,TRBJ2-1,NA,TGTGCCATCGGACAGGGGAGGAGTGAGCAGTTCTTC,CAIGQGRSEQFF
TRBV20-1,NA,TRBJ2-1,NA,TGCAGTGCTAGGGAGCCAGAGGGGCAGTTCTTC,CSAREPEGQFF
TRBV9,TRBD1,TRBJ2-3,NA,TGTGCCAGCAGCGTAGGGGACAGGGGGCGAGATACGCAGTATTTT,CASSVGDRGRDTQYF
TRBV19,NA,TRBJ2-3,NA,TGTGCCAGTAGTCTAAGGGGGTCCTCCCGCACAGATACGCAGTATTTT,CASSLRGSSRTDTQYF
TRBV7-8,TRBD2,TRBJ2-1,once,TGTGCCAGCAGCTTAGAACCCGGACTAGCTAGCTACAATGAGCAGTTCTTC,CASSLEPGLASYNEQFF
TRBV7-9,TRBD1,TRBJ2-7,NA,TGTGCCAGCAGCTATTTGGGACAGTCGTATTCCTACGAGCAGTACTTC,CASSYLGQSYSYEQYF
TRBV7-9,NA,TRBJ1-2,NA,TGTGCCAGCAGCCCGGTGGCGGACTATGACTACACCTTC,CASSPVADYDYTF
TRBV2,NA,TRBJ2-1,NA,TGTGCCAGCAGTGTGGGGCGGGACTACAATGAGCAGTTCTTC,CASSVGRDYNEQFF
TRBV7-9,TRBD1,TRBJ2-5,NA,TGTGCCAGCAGCTTACCAGGGGGCGTCGCCGGGGAAGGAGAGACCCAGTACTTC,CASSLPGGVAGEGETQYF
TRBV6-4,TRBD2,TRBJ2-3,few,TGTGCCAGCAGTTTTGGCGGGGGTGGGGCAGATACGCAGTATTTT,CASSFGGGGADTQYF
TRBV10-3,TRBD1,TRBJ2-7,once,TGTGCCATCAGTGAGGCGGGACAGGGCGGGTACGAGCAGTACTTC,CAISEAGQGGYEQYF
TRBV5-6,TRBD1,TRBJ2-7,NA,TGTGCCAGCAGCTCGAGTCTGATCGACAGGGAACGCCTCTACGAGCAGTACTTC,CASSSSLIDRERLYEQYF
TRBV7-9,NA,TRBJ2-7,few,TGTGCCAGCAGCTTAATCGGCGGAGTCTACGAGCAGTACTTC,CASSLIGGVYEQYF
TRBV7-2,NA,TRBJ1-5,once,TGTGCCAGCAGCTTGGGGGGAGGTCTATCTTATCAGCCCCAGCATTTT,CASSLGGGLSYQPQHF
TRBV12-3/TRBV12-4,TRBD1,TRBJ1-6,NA,TGTGCCGGCAGTTTAGCGCAGGGGGCCGGATCACCCCTCCACTTT,CAGSLAQGAGSPLHF
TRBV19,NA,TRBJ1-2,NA,TGTGCCAGTAGTATAGAGGGGTCAAGGAGGTACACCTTC,CASSIEGSRRYTF
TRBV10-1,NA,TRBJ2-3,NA,TGCGCCAGCAGAGTGGGGGGGTCGGGACAGGCACTCACAGATACGCAGTATTTT,CASRVGGSGQALTDTQYF
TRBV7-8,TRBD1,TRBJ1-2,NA,TGTGCCAGCAGCCGTGGACAGGGCGGGGGCTACACCTTC,CASSRGQGGGYTF
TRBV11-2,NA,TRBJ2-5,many,TGTGCCAGCAGCTTCCAAACGGGGAGGGGGGAGACCCAGTACTTC,CASSFQTGRGETQYF
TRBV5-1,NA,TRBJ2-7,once,TGCGCCAGCAGCTTGGGCTCCCCTAACGGGGACGAGCAGTACTTC,CASSLGSPNGDEQYF
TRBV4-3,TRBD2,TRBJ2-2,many,TGCGCCAGCAGCCTTTGGATAGCGGGGGCCACCGGGGAGCTGTTTTTT,CASSLWIAGATGELFF
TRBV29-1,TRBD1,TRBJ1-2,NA,TGCAGCGTTGTGGGGGGACAGGGCCTTGAGAGCTATGGCTACACCTTC,CSVVGGQGLESYGYTF
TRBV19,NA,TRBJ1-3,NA,TGTGCCAGTAGTTTCACCGTAGGAAACACCATATATTTT,CASSFTVGNTIYF
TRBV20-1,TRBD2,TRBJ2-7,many,TGCAGTGCTAGAGAGTTAAAAAGCGGGGGAGGGGAGCAGTACTTC,CSARELKSGGGEQYF
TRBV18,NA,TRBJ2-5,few,TGTGCCAGCTCGCCACTCGGAGTGGGGGCCAAAGAGACCCAGTACTTC,CASSPLGVGAKETQYF
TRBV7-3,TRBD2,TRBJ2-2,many,TGTGCCAGCAGCTTAGGTCTAGCGGGGTTGGAGATCGGGGAGCTGTTTTTT,CASSLGLAGLEIGELFF
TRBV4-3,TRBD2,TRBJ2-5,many,TGCGCCAGCAGCCAGGGACTAGCTATGATAGAGACCCAGTACTTC,CASSQGLAMIETQYF
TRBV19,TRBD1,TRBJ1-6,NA,TGTGCCAGTAGTATGTTGGGACAGGGGGTTTCACCCCTCCACTTT,CASSMLGQGVSPLHF
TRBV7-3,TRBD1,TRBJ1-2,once,TGTGCCAGCAGCTCTCCGGACAGGGACTATGGCTACACCTTC,CASSSPDRDYGYTF
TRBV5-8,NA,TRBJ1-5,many,TGTGCCAGCAGCTTTATTTTAGGACAGTCTTATAGCAATCAGCCCCAGCATTTT,CASSFILGQSYSNQPQHF
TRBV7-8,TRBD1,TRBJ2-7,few,TGTGCCAGCAGCTCTCCTGGCGGGACAGGGGACACCTACGAGCAGTACTTC,CASSSPGGTGDTYEQYF
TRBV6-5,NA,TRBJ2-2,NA,TGTGTCAGCAGCCACAAACCCCAGGGATGGAGCAAGGCCGGGGAGCTGTTTTTT,CVSSHKPQGWSKAGELFF
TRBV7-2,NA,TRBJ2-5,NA,TGTGCCAGCAGCCCAAGCCAACCGTCAGAGACCCAGTACTTC,CASSPSQPSETQYF
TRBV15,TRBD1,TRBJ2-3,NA,TGTGCCACCAGCAGAGATCCCAGGGGGAGCACAGATACGCAGTATTTT,CATSRDPRGSTDTQYF
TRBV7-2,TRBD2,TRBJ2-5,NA,TGTGCCAGCAGGACTAGCGGGGGGGCCGAGGAGACCCAGTACTTC,CASRTSGGAEETQYF
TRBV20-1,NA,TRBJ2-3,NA,TGCAGTTCCCCCCCCCCCGGAACAGATACGCAGTATTTT,CSSPPPGTDTQYF
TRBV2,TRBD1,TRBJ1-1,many,TGTGCCAGAGGGGGACAGGGGGCCACTGAAGCTTTCTTT,CARGGQGATEAFF
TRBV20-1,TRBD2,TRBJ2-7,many,TGCAGTGCTCGGGCGCGGGGGGGGTTTTACGAGCAGTACTTC,CSARARGGFYEQYF
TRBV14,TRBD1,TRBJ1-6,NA,TGTGCCAGCAGCCTCGGACAGGGTAATTCACTCCTCCACTTT,CASSLGQGNSLLHF
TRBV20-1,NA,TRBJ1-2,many,TGCAGTGCTAGACCTCCGTCGATAGCTACGGTGGAAAAATATGGCTACACCTTC,CSARPPSIATVEKYGYTF